Below, 16 T cell receptor beta chains from the same sample are listed, as sequenced in a study of T cell responses to AZD1222 COVID-19 vaccine. Measured with immunoSEQ multiplex PCR; TCRdb has only the in-frame clones, and not every one. The table has 110,000 to 150,000 clones, just over 85% seen once. Sequencing used peripheral blood, obtained on day 0 of AZD1222 vaccination. The receptor source for this set is an adult in good health.

This chain joins TRBV2 and TRBJ1-5; D remains ambiguous. The V and J ends lost 3 bases and 11 bases respectively, with 11 bases between them. The germline V gene has CDR1 SNHLY and CDR2 FYNNEI. This CDR3 spans 12 amino acids. The chain's CDR3 is CASSEGNGAQHF. CDR3 sequence (DNA): TGTGCCAGCAGTGAGGGTAATGGAGCCCAGCATTTT.

The J gene is TRBJ1-3, the V gene TRBV5-5; the D is unclear. This CDR3 is built from 15 residues. Trimming pared 5 bases from V and 4 bases from J, leaving 16 bases between. CDR1 SGHKS and CDR2 YYEKEE come from the germline V gene (reference sequence). CDR3 sequence reads: CASSSQISLGNTIYF. CDR3 in DNA: TGTGCCAGCAGTTCACAGATCTCCCTGGGAAACACCATATATTTT.

The V and J genes are TRBV30 and TRBJ2-5; D not certain. V dropped 3 bases and J dropped 5 bases, with 13 bases sitting between them. The germline V gene has CDR1 GTSNPN and CDR2 SVGIG (reference sequence). The CDR3 consists of 13 residues. The CDR3 DNA is TGTGCCTGGAGCCTTCGGAACGGGGAGACCCAGTACTTC. Translation: CAWSLRNGETQYF.

The genes are TRBV24-1 and TRBJ2-2; 7 bases match TRBD1. CDR3 length: 14 residues. Germline CDR1 and CDR2: KGHDR and SFDVKD. Trimming cost V 9 bases and J 4 bases; bases outside gene matches: 7. The chain's CDR3 is CATGPTGTTGELFF. CDR3 nucleotide sequence: TGTGCCACCGGCCCGACAGGGACCACCGGGGAGCTGTTTTTT.

The J gene is TRBJ2-2, the V gene TRBV7-6, with D possibly matching TRBD2 (6 bases). The V gene lost 3 bases and the J gene lost 5 bases, with 16 bases spanning the gap. This CDR3 comprises 16 residues. CDR1 is SGHVS, CDR2 FNYEAQ, per germline. The CDR3 DNA reads as TGTGCCAGCAGCTTCGCGGGACCCCCAGTAACCGGGGAGCTGTTTTTT. Translating it yields CASSFAGPPVTGELFF.

The gene calls are TRBV4-1 and TRBJ2-6, with D maybe TRBD2 (5 bases). The V gene lost 2 bases and the J gene lost 11 bases, with 19 bases spanning the gap. The germline gives CDR1 MGHRA, CDR2 YSYEKL. The CDR3 contains 16 residues. The CDR3 loop reads CASSQQSAGPGHVLTF. In nucleotides, the CDR3 is TGCGCCAGCAGCCAACAGAGCGCGGGCCCCGGGCACGTCCTGACTTTC.

The gene calls are TRBV19 and TRBJ1-1; D remains ambiguous. The V end lost 7 bases, the J end lost 4 bases, and 16 bases lay between the germline ends. The length of the CDR3 is 14 residues. Germline V gives CDR1 LNHDA, CDR2 SQIVND (reference sequence). The CDR3 sequence: CASIPGIRGTEAFF. CDR3 coding DNA: TGTGCCAGTATCCCGGGCATACGGGGCACTGAAGCTTTCTTT.

This CDR3 reads CASSPMRGYGYTF. The CDR3 DNA follows: TGTGCCAGCAGTCCTATGAGGGGCTATGGCTACACCTTC. The chain links TRBV11-2 to TRBJ1-2; possibly TRBD1 for D (5 bases). V was trimmed by 6 bases and J by 4 bases, leaving 12 bases between them. The CDR3 loop spans 13 amino acids. Germline CDR1 SGHAT, CDR2 FQNNGV.

V and J are TRBV30 and TRBJ1-2, with D possibly matching TRBD1 (6 bases). V lost 2 bases to trimming and J lost 6 bases, with 13 bases between them. Germline V gives CDR1 GTSNPN, CDR2 SVGIG (reference sequence). The CDR3 has 13 residues. The CDR3 region is CAWSSRGKDGYTF. The DNA of the CDR3 is TGTGCCTGGAGTTCCAGGGGCAAGGATGGCTACACCTTC.

This clone was recorded only once. The chain employs TRBV4-2 and TRBJ2-2; 10 nucleotides line up with TRBD2. Germline-derived CDR1 and CDR2 are LGHNA and YNFKEQ. V shed 1 base, J shed 8 bases, and the junction held 7 bases outside the gene matches. The CDR3 totals 16 residues. The CDR3 bases are TGTGCCAGCAGCCAAGCTAGCGGGAGAGGGTGGGGGGAGCTGTTTTTT. This gives the protein CASSQASGRGWGELFF.

This clone was seen more than once but under ten times. The chain employs TRBV12-3 or TRBV12-4 and TRBJ2-5; possible D gene TRBD2, 5 bases. Trimming removed 2 bases at V and 5 bases at J, with 9 bases between. The CDR3 has 13 amino acids. CDR3 residues: CASSLTRWETQYF. In nucleotides, the CDR3 is TGTGCCAGCAGTTTAACTAGATGGGAGACCCAGTACTTC.

This chain links TRBV5-6 with TRBJ2-7, with D uncertain. CDR3 length: 14 amino acids. From germline, CDR1 is SGHDT and CDR2 YYEEEE. The V and J ends lost 4 bases and 3 bases respectively, with 14 bases between them. The CDR3 nucleotides are TGTGCCAGCAGCGAACTCGGACCCATCTACGAGCAGTACTTC. As protein: CASSELGPIYEQYF.

The chain links TRBV3-1 (or the pseudogene TRBV3-2) to TRBJ2-7; 13 bases map to TRBD2. This CDR3 contains 15 residues. J was trimmed by 3 bases and V by 4 bases; bases with no gene match: 3. Germline V CDR1 and CDR2: LGHDT, YNNKEL (reference sequence). CDR3 in amino acids: CASSPTSGRHYEQYF. In nucleotides, the CDR3 is TGTGCCAGCAGCCCGACTAGCGGGAGGCACTACGAGCAGTACTTC.

The rearrangement links TRBV1 to TRBJ2-2. TRBV1 is annotated as a pseudogene. The CDR3 spans 12 residues. In DNA form, the CDR3 reads TGCACCAGCAGCCAAATGGGCGGGGAGCTGTTTTTT. Protein sequence: CTSSQMGGELFF.

The V call is TRBV15, the J call TRBJ1-3, with D unclear. Germline V lookup: CDR1 LNHNV, CDR2 YYDKDF (reference sequence). The CDR3 has 20 residues. Trimming pared 2 bases from V and 0 bases from J, leaving 23 bases between. The CDR3 coding sequence is TGTGCCACCAGCAGACCCCTTGGTACAGACGGACCCTACTCTGGAAACACCATATATTTT. Translated, it gives CATSRPLGTDGPYSGNTIYF.

The chain is built from TRBV6-5 and TRBJ1-5; D unresolved. The CDR3 contains 15 residues. Germline CDR1 reads MNHEY; CDR2 reads SVGAGI. Trimming removed 0 bases at V and 4 bases at J, with 10 bases between. CDR3 nucleotides: TGTGCCAGCAGTTACTCGTACGGGAGGAATCAGCCCCAGCATTTT. Translating gives CASSYSYGRNQPQHF.